This T cell receptor beta chain was observed in a study of cytomegalovirus exposure and HLA in healthy donors. The PCR was carried out with 60 Vbeta primers and 13 Jbeta primers. Some clones are missing from TCRdb's copy, which holds only in-frame ones; the method was immunoSEQ multiplex PCR. The sample lists roughly 150,000 clones; 50% to 75% were seen once. Study-level findings and limits: Reports credit the classifier with highly specific, highly sensitive diagnosis of cytomegalovirus status. Across donors, sequencing depth was assumed by presence/absence analyses to be roughly uniform.

Trimming cost V 1 base and J 2 bases, with 5 bases left between them. The CDR3 totals 13 residues. From germline, CDR1 is SEHNR and CDR2 FQNEAQ (reference sequence). This clone occurred once. Its antigen is currently unknown. The material sequenced was PBMCs. This TCR derives from a young woman in good health and CMV-seropositive. The chain carries TRBV7-9 and TRBJ1-2, with a weak D call TRBD1 (5 bases). CDR3 sequence (DNA): TGTGCCAGCAGCTTAGAGGGGAACTATGGCTACACCTTC. Its protein is CASSLEGNYGYTF.